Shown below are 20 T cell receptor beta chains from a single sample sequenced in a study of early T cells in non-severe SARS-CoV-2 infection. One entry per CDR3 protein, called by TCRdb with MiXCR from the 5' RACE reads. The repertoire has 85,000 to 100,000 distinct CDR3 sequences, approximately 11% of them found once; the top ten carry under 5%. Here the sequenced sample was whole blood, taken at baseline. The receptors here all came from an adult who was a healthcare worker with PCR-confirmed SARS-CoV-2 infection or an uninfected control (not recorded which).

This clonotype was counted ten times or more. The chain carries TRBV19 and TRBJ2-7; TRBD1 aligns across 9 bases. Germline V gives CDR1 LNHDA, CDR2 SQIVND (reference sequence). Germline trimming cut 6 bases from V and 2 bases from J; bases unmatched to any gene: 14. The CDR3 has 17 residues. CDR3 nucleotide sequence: TGTGCCAGTAGCGCGGCCGAAGGGCGGGACAGGGCCTACGAGCAGTACTTC. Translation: CASSAAEGRDRAYEQYF. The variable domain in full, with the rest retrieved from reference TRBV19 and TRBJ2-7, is DGGITQSPKYLFRKEGQNVTLSCEQNLNHDAMYWYRQDPGQGLRLIYYSQIVNDFQKGDIAEGYSVSREKKESFPLTVTSAQKNPTAFYLCASSAAEGRDRAYEQYFGPGTRLTVT.

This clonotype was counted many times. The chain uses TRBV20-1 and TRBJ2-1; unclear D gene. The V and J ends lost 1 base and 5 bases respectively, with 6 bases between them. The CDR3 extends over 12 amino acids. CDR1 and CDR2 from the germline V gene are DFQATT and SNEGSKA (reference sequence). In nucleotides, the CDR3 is TGCAGTGCTAGAGGGCGAAACAATGAGCAGTTCTTC. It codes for CSARGRNNEQFF.

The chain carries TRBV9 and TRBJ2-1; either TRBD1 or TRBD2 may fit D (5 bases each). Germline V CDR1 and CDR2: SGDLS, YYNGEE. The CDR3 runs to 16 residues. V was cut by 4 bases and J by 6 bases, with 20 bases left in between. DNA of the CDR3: TGTGCCAGCAGCACCGGGACCCTGCTAGGAGTCAATGAGCAGTTCTTC. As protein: CASSTGTLLGVNEQFF.

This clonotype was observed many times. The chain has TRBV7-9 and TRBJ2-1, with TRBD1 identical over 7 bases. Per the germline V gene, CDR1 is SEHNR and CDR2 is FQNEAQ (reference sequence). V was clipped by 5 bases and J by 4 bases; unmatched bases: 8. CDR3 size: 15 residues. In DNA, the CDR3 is TGTGCCAGCAGCGCCTCGACAGGGTCGTACAATGAGCAGTTCTTC. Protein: CASSASTGSYNEQFF.

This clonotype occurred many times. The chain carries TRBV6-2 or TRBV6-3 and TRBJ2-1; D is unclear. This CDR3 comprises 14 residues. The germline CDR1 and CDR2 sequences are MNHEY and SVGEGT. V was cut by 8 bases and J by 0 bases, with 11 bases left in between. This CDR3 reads CASADLTSYNEQFF. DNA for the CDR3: TGTGCCAGCGCTGACTTGACCTCCTACAATGAGCAGTTCTTC.

CDR3 residues: CASRPGTTNTEAFF. The CDR3 coding sequence is TGTGCCAGCAGGCCCGGGACAACGAACACTGAAGCTTTCTTT. The chain uses TRBV6-2 or TRBV6-3 and TRBJ1-1, with D tentatively TRBD1 (6 bases). Trimming pared 6 bases from V and 1 base from J, leaving 12 bases between. This CDR3 is built from 14 residues. Germline V gene data show CDR1 as MNHEY and CDR2 as SVGEGT.

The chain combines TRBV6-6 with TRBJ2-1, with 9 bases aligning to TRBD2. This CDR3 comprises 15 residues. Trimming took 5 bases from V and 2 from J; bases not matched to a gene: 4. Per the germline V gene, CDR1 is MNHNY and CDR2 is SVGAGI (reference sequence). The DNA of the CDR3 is TGTGCCAGCAGTCATTTAGCGGGGGCCTACAATGAGCAGTTCTTC. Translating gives CASSHLAGAYNEQFF.

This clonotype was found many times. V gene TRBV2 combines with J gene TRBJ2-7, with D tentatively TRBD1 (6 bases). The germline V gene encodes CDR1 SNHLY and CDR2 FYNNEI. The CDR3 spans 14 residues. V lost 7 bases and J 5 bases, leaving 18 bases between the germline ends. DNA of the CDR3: TGTGCCAGCATGGTAGACAGGTCTTCTGACGAGCAGTACTTC. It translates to CASMVDRSSDEQYF. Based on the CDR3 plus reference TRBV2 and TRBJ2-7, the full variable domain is EPEVTQTPSHQVTQMGQEVILRCVPISNHLYFYWYRQILGQKVEFLVSFYNNEISEKSEIFDDQFSVERPDGSNFTLKIRSTKLEDSAMYFCASMVDRSSDEQYFGPGTRLTVT.

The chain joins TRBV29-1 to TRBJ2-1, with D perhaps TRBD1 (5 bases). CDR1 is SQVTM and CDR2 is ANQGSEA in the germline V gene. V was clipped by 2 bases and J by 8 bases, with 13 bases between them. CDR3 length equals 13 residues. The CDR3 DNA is TGCAGCGTTGAAACAGGCAGGGTCTATGAGCAGTTCTTC. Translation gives CSVETGRVYEQFF.

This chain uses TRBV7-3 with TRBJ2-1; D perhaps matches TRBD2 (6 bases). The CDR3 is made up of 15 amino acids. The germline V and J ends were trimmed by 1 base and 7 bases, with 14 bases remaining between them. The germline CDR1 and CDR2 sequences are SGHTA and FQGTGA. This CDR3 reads CASSLNPGLLNEQFF. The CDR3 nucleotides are TGTGCCAGCAGCTTAAACCCCGGACTACTTAATGAGCAGTTCTTC.

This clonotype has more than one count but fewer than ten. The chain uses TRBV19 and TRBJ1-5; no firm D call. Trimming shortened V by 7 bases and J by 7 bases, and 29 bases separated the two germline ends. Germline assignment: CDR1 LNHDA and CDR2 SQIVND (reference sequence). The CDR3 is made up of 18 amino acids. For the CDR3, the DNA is TGTGCCAGTACCCGAAGCCTCGACGTAAGAACGGAAGACCAGCCCCAGCATTTT. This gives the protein CASTRSLDVRTEDQPQHF.

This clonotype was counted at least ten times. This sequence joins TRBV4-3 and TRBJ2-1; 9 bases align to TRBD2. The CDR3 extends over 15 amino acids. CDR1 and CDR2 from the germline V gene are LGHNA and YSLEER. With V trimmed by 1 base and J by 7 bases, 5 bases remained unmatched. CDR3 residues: CASSQVSGRRNEQFF. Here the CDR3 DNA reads TGCGCCAGCAGCCAAGTGAGCGGGAGGAGGAATGAGCAGTTCTTC.

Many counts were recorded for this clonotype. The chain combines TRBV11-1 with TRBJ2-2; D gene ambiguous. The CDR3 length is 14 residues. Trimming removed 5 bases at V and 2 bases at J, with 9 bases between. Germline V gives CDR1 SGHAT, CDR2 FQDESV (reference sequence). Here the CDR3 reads CASSPDGNTGELFF. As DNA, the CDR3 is TGTGCCAGCAGCCCGGACGGAAACACCGGGGAGCTGTTTTTT.

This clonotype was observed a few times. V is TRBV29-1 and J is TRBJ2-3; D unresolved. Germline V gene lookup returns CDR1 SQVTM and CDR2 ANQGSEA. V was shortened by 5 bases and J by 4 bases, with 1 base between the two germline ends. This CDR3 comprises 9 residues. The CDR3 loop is CSVPDTQYF. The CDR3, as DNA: TGCAGCGTTCCAGATACGCAGTATTTT.

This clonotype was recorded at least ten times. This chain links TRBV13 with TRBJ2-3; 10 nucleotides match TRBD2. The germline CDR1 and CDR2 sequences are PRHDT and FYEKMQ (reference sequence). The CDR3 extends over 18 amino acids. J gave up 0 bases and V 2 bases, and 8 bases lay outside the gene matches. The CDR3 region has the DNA TGTGCCAGCAGCTTAACTAGCGGGACCAGAGAAAGCACAGATACGCAGTATTTT. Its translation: CASSLTSGTRESTDTQYF. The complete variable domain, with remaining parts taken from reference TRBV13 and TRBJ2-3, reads AAGVIQSPRHLIKEKRETATLKCYPIPRHDTVYWYQQGPGQDPQFLISFYEKMQSDKGSIPDRFSAQQFSDYHSELNMSSLELGDSALYFCASSLTSGTRESTDTQYFGPGTRLTVL.

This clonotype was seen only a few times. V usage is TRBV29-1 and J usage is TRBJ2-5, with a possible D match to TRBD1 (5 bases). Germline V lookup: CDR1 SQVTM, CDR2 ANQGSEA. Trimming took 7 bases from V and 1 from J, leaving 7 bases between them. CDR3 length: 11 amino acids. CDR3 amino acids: CSGQTQETQYF. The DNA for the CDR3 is TGCAGCGGACAGACCCAAGAGACCCAGTACTTC.

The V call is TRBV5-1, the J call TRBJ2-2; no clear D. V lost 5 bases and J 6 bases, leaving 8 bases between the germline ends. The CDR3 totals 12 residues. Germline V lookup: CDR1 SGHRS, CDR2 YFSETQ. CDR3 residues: CASSSNAGELFF. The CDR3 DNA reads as TGCGCCAGCAGTTCAAACGCCGGGGAGCTGTTTTTT.

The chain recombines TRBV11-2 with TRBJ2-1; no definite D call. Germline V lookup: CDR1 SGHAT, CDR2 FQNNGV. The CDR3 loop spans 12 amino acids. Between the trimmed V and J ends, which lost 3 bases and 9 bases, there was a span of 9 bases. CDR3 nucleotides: TGTGCCAGCAGCTTTAGGTCCGGTGAGCAGTTCTTC. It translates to CASSFRSGEQFF.

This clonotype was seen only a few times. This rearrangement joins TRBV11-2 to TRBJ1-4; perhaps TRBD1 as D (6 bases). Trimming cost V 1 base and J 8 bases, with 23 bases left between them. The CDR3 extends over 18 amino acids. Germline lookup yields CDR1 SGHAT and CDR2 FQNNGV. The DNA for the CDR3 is TGTGCCAGCAGCTTAGTCCTGGCGGCGGGGGGCGTTGGCGAAAAACTGTTTTTT. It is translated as CASSLVLAAGGVGEKLFF. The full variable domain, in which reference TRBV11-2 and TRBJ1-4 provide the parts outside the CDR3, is EAGVAQSPRYKIIEKRQSVAFWCNPISGHATLYWYQQILGQGPKLLIQFQNNGVVDDSQLPKDRFSAERLKGVDSTLKIQPAKLEDSAVYLCASSLVLAAGGVGEKLFFGSGTQLSVL.

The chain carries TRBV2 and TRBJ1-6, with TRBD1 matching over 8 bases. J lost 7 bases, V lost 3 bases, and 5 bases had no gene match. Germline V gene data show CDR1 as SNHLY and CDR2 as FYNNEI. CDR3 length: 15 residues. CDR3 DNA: TGTGCCAGCAGTGACGGACAGGGCGGGAATTCACCCCTCCACTTT. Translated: CASSDGQGGNSPLHF.